The sequence of this T cell receptor (beta chain) was determined in a study of shared clonotypes between healthy human individuals. Only in-frame clones appear in the TCRdb table, and some are missing; sequencing was by immunoSEQ multiplex PCR. The table records some 2.4 million clones, 93% of them present only once. To note about this clone: Its antigen is as yet unknown.

Overall study results and limits: Around 5% of naive CD4 clonotypes were shared across four donors.

Naive CD4+ cells were CD45RA-selected; the remaining cells were memory. J gave up 3 bases and V 5 bases, and 21 bases lay outside the gene matches. The CDR3 is 19 residues long. Germline V CDR1 and CDR2: MDHEN, SYDVKM. The V gene is TRBV28, the J gene TRBJ2-7; 8 nucleotides agree with TRBD2. The origin of this receptor is a man younger than 30 in good health. Some clones in this sample may be carry-over from other donors' samples. The sequenced sample was naive CD4+ T cells from PBMCs. Subset indicated: CD45RA+ positively selected. CDR3 sequence (DNA): TGTGCCAGCAGTACCCACCCAGGGGTGGACGGGAGGGCCCGCTACGAGCAGTACTTC. This gives the protein CASSTHPGVDGRARYEQYF.